Each of the 5 T cell receptor beta chains below was sequenced from the same sample in a study of identical twins (dated by TCRdb to the mid-2010s). Library generation was performed with 5' RACE. TCRdb records Illumina HiSeq 2000 as the sequencer. TCRdb redid the processing of the public reads, applying fastp at Q25 and MiXCR, and retained in-frame beta chains. Rows are combined by CDR3 protein, so each entry shows the most common genes and DNA. This sample lists 690,000 or so distinct CDR3 sequences; around 8.3% were detected once. The ten biggest clones cover approximately 0.96% of the sample. The same data also contributed to another study, on yellow fever vaccine responses in identical twins.

The sequenced sample consisted of PBMCs. The receptors here all came from a woman between 18 and 29 years old in good health.

This clonotype was counted ten times or more. V is TRBV12-3 or TRBV12-4 and J is TRBJ2-1; D is perhaps TRBD2 (7 bases). Trimming stripped 3 bases from V and 5 bases from J, with 14 bases between. The CDR3 sequence is 15 residues long. CDR3 region: CASSFGGGRHNEQFF. CDR3 coding DNA: TGTGCCAGCAGTTTTGGCGGGGGCCGCCACAATGAGCAGTTCTTC.

This clonotype was counted ten times or more. This chain joins TRBV10-3 and TRBJ2-1; D assignment may be TRBD1 or TRBD2 (5 bases each). V gave up 5 bases and J gave up 8 bases, with 16 bases separating them. The CDR3 has 14 amino acids. Looked up from germline, CDR1 is ENHRY and CDR2 is SYGVKD. The CDR3 nucleotides read TGTGCCATCAGTACACAAAGGGGAGCGTATGAGCAGTTCTTC. This sequence encodes CAISTQRGAYEQFF.

In this sample, this clonotype turned up a few times. The J gene is TRBJ2-7, the V gene TRBV7-9; perhaps TRBD1 as D (6 bases). V was shortened by 3 bases and J by 0 bases, with 9 bases between the two germline ends. This CDR3 is 14 amino acids long. Germline CDR1 SEHNR, CDR2 FQNEAQ (reference sequence). Here the CDR3 reads CASSLDSHSYEQYF. CDR3 coding DNA: TGTGCCAGCAGCTTGGACAGCCACTCCTACGAGCAGTACTTC.

This clonotype was counted a few times. This rearrangement joins TRBV4-3 to TRBJ1-6; 8 positions agree with TRBD1. The V gene end was trimmed by 4 bases and the J gene end by 7 bases; junction bases not matched to a gene: 6. CDR1 LGHNA and CDR2 YSLEER come from the germline V gene. This CDR3 has 15 residues. DNA of the CDR3: TGCGCCAGCAGCCCCGATAGGACAGGGAATTCACCCCTCCACTTT. Translation gives CASSPDRTGNSPLHF.

This clonotype appeared a few times. The chain carries TRBV7-9 and TRBJ2-2, with 7 bases identical to TRBD2. The junction had 6 bases not matched to a gene; V was cut back by 5 bases and J by 3 bases. The CDR3 is 15 residues long. Germline V gene lookup returns CDR1 SEHNR and CDR2 FQNEAQ (reference sequence). The CDR3 nucleotides read TGTGCCAGCAGCAGGACTAGTGGCGACACCGGGGAGCTGTTTTTT. Encoded protein: CASSRTSGDTGELFF.